Following are 8 T cell receptor beta chains from one sample sequenced in a study of T-cell reconstitution after alpha-beta-depleted transplantation in children. This sample's TCRbeta library carried unique molecular identifier barcodes. A single record per CDR3 protein comes from TCRdb applying MiXCR to the PCR reads. The table lists under 250,000 distinct CDR3 sequences, more than 15% of them singletons. Specimen: PBMCs, mostly from graft donor cells, collected 360 days after TCRalphabeta/CD19-depleted stem cell transplant. Source of these receptors: a male patient aged 2 to 9 who had a stem cell transplant for acute lymphoblastic leukemia, so the T cells may come from the graft donor.

This clonotype was seen a few times. The chain is built from TRBV11-2 and TRBJ2-1; TRBD2 matches 15 bases. CDR3 size: 17 residues. The V gene's germline CDR1 is SGHAT and CDR2 FQNNGV. The J segment lost 7 bases and the V segment lost 5 bases, leaving 9 bases of the junction unmatched. DNA for the CDR3: TGTGCCAGCAGCCCCGCAGGGACTAGCGGGGGGTTAAATGAGCAGTTCTTC. It is translated as CASSPAGTSGGLNEQFF.

This chain joins TRBV4-3 and TRBJ2-7; unclear D gene. Germline V gives CDR1 LGHNA, CDR2 YSLEER. This CDR3 contains 15 residues. The V gene lost 3 bases and the J gene lost 3 bases, with 15 bases spanning the gap. The CDR3 DNA is TGCGCCAGCAGCCATTCGGACCGCGGCCTCTACGAGCAGTACTTC. It encodes CASSHSDRGLYEQYF.

This clonotype was detected a few times. The gene calls are TRBV20-1 and TRBJ2-2; 8 bases line up with TRBD1. The V and J ends lost 3 bases and 5 bases, in that order; junction bases with no gene match: 8. The CDR3 length is 15 residues. Germline-derived CDR1 and CDR2 are DFQATT and SNEGSKA (reference sequence). The CDR3: CSASRSGGRTGELFF. The CDR3 DNA follows: TGCAGTGCTAGTAGGTCAGGGGGCCGGACCGGGGAGCTGTTTTTT.

This clonotype was found a few times. This chain connects TRBV20-1 to TRBJ2-7; D remains unclear. This CDR3 has 16 amino acids. With 2 bases removed from V and 0 bases from J, the gap between germline ends came to 17 bases. The germline V gene has CDR1 DFQATT and CDR2 SNEGSKA (reference sequence). In nucleotides, the CDR3 is TGCAGTGCTAGAATATTGACCAGAGATAGCTCCTACGAGCAGTACTTC. Its protein product is CSARILTRDSSYEQYF.

This chain connects TRBV5-8 to TRBJ2-2; 9 bases are shared with TRBD1. The CDR3 covers 16 residues. Germline V lookup: CDR1 SGHTS, CDR2 YDEGEE. J was trimmed by 0 bases and V by 5 bases; bases with no gene match: 5. The CDR3 region has the DNA TGTGCCAGCAGGTCTAGACAGGGGGCGAACACCGGGGAGCTGTTTTTT. It translates to CASRSRQGANTGELFF. Full variable domain (outside the CDR3, taken from reference TRBV5-8 and TRBJ2-2): EAGVTQSPTHLIKTRGQQATLRCSPISGHTSVYWYQQALGLGLQFLLWYDEGEERNRGNFPPRFSGRQFPNYSSELNVNALELEDSALYLCASRSRQGANTGELFFGEGSRLTVL.

This clonotype showed up just a few times. V and J are TRBV29-1 and TRBJ2-3; D not certain. V shed 3 bases and J shed 4 bases, with 8 bases lying between them. The CDR3 contains 12 residues. The germline V gene has CDR1 SQVTM and CDR2 ANQGSEA. The CDR3 sequence is CSVDESADTQYF. In DNA form, the CDR3 reads TGCAGCGTTGATGAGAGCGCAGATACGCAGTATTTT.

The chain uses TRBV6-1 and TRBJ2-1; 9 bases match TRBD2. V lost 8 bases, J lost 7 bases, and 12 bases stayed unmatched. Per the germline V gene, CDR1 is MNHNS and CDR2 is SASEGT. The length of the CDR3 is 15 residues. In DNA form, the CDR3 reads TGTGCCAGCCAAAATGCGGGGGGGGCGGGGAATGAGCAGTTCTTC. Residues: CASQNAGGAGNEQFF.

In its sample, this clonotype was seen a few times. This chain links TRBV7-9 with TRBJ1-1; D might be TRBD1 (5 bases). The CDR3 consists of 14 residues. CDR1 SEHNR and CDR2 FQNEAQ come from the germline V gene (reference sequence). V dropped 0 bases and J dropped 8 bases, with 13 bases sitting between them. DNA for the CDR3: TGTGCCAGCAGCTTAGCGGGGGAGCGCTGGGAAGCTTTCTTT. Amino acid sequence: CASSLAGERWEAFF. Full variable domain (rest looked up from reference TRBV7-9 and TRBJ1-1): DTGVSQNPRHKITKRGQNVTFRCDPISEHNRLYWYRQTLGQGPEFLTYFQNEAQLEKSRLLSDRFSAERPKGSFSTLEIQRTEQGDSAMYLCASSLAGERWEAFFGQGTRLTVV.